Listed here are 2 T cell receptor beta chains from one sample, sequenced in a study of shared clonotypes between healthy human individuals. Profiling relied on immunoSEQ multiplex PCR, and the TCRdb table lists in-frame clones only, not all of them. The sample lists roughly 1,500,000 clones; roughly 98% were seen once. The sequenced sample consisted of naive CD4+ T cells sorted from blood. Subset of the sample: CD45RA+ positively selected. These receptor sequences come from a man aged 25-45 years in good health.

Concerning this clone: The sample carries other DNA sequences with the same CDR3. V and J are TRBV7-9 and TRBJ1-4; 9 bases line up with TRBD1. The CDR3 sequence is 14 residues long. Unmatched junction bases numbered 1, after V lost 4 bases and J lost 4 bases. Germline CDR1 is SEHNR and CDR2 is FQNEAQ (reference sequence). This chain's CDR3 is CASSSTGGNEKLFF. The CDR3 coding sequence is TGTGCCAGCAGCTCGACAGGGGGTAATGAAAAACTGTTTTTT.

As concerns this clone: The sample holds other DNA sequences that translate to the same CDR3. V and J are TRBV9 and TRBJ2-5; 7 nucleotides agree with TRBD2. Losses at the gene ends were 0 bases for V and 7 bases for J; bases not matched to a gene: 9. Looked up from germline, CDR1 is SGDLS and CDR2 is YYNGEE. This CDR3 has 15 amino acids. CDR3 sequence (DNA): TGTGCCAGCAGCGTAGCTACCACCCCGGGGGGGACCCAGTACTTC. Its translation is CASSVATTPGGTQYF.